The 21 T cell receptor beta chains given below trace back to one sample, sequenced in a study of T-cell reconstitution after alpha-beta-depleted transplantation in children. TCRbeta library preparation incorporated unique molecular identifiers. Each CDR3 protein is one row after TCRdb ran MiXCR on the PCR reads. This repertoire shows 490,000 or so distinct CDR3 sequences, around 13% found once; its top ten account for 5% to 6%. This specimen consisted of PBMCs from the stem cell graft donor, obtained from the stem cell graft. The receptors derive from a human donor who donated a stem cell graft to a child with combined immunodeficiency.

The chain recombines TRBV6-1 with TRBJ2-1, with 8 positions matching TRBD1. V lost 10 bases, J lost 7 bases, and 15 bases stayed unmatched. CDR3 length: 15 amino acids. The germline CDR1 and CDR2 sequences are MNHNS and SASEGT. Here the CDR3 reads CATQSTGQGRNEQFF. DNA of the CDR3: TGTGCCACGCAATCGACCGGACAGGGAAGGAATGAGCAGTTCTTC.

This clonotype has a count of ten or more. This chain connects TRBV6-4 to TRBJ2-4; unclear D gene. Trimming left V 7 bases short and J 1 base short, with 11 bases between. The CDR3 loop spans 14 amino acids. The V gene's germline CDR1 is MRHNA and CDR2 SNTAGT. CDR3 loop: CASTSKPAKNIQYF. CDR3 sequence (DNA): TGTGCCAGCACTTCCAAGCCGGCCAAAAACATTCAGTACTTC.

This clonotype was recorded a few times. The genes are TRBV20-1 and TRBJ2-3, with 8 bases that match TRBD2. CDR1 DFQATT and CDR2 SNEGSKA come from the germline V gene (reference sequence). The CDR3 is 18 residues long. The J segment lost 5 bases and the V segment lost 0 bases, leaving 16 bases of the junction unmatched. CDR3 sequence: CSARDPIEEREIRDTQYF. Here the CDR3 DNA reads TGCAGTGCTAGAGACCCCATCGAGGAGCGGGAGATCAGAGATACGCAGTATTTT.

The rearrangement uses TRBV29-1 and TRBJ1-1; 9 bases are shared with TRBD1. Trimming at V came to 3 bases and at J to 4 bases, leaving 3 bases not matched to a gene. The CDR3 covers 13 residues. Germline V gene sequence: CDR1 SQVTM, CDR2 ANQGSEA. CDR3 residues: CSVDDRGSTEAFF. In DNA form, the CDR3 reads TGCAGCGTTGACGACAGGGGGTCCACTGAAGCTTTCTTT. Complete variable domain (other parts from reference TRBV29-1 and TRBJ1-1): SAVISQKPSRDICQRGTSLTIQCQVDSQVTMMFWYRQQPGQSLTLIATANQGSEATYESGFVIDKFPISRPNLTFSTLTVSNMSPEDSSIYLCSVDDRGSTEAFFGQGTRLTVV.

This clonotype was seen at least ten times. The chain combines TRBV20-1 with TRBJ2-1; 8 bases match TRBD1. Germline assignment: CDR1 DFQATT and CDR2 SNEGSKA (reference sequence). Losses at the gene ends were 0 bases for V and 10 bases for J; bases not matched to a gene: 14. This CDR3 is 16 amino acids long. The CDR3 bases are TGCAGTGCTAGAGATAAGACTTTGACAGGGGATATCGAGCAGTTCTTC. This gives the protein CSARDKTLTGDIEQFF.

This clonotype has a count of ten or more. V usage is TRBV24-1 and J usage is TRBJ2-1; 7 bases are shared with TRBD1. V gave up 4 bases and J gave up 6 bases; unmatched junction bases: 5. The CDR3 covers 14 residues. Germline CDR1 KGHDR, CDR2 SFDVKD. CDR3 in amino acids: CATSDPGQFNEQFF. The CDR3 DNA is TGTGCCACCAGTGACCCGGGACAGTTCAATGAGCAGTTCTTC.

Only a few counts were recorded for this clonotype. V gene TRBV7-3 combines with J gene TRBJ2-3, with 10 bases lining up with TRBD2. This CDR3 has 15 amino acids. J lost 3 bases, V lost 4 bases, and 4 bases had no gene match. The germline V gene encodes CDR1 SGHTA and CDR2 FQGTGA. The chain's CDR3 is CASSSGLAVTDTQYF. Here the CDR3 DNA reads TGTGCCAGCAGCTCCGGACTAGCGGTTACAGATACGCAGTATTTT.

The CDR3 loop reads CSVEGIGGDEQFF. The DNA of the CDR3 is TGCAGCGTTGAAGGTATCGGGGGGGATGAGCAGTTCTTC. The chain employs TRBV29-1 and TRBJ2-1; the match to TRBD2 covers 8 bases. The length of the CDR3 is 13 residues. With 1 base clipped from V and 8 bases from J, the junction kept 4 bases outside the gene matches. CDR1 is SQVTM, CDR2 ANQGSEA, per germline.

This clonotype was detected a few times. This chain links TRBV7-2 with TRBJ2-7, with unresolved D. Trimming removed 8 bases at V and 0 bases at J, with 8 bases between. Germline V gives CDR1 SGHTA, CDR2 FQGNSA. The CDR3 loop spans 12 amino acids. CDR3 in DNA: TGTGCCAGCGGCGAAGTCTCCTACGAGCAGTACTTC. Protein sequence: CASGEVSYEQYF.

In this sample, this clonotype turned up many times. The chain carries TRBV7-8 and TRBJ2-3, with TRBD2 matching 11 bases. Germline V gene lookup returns CDR1 SGHVS and CDR2 FQNEAQ. V was clipped by 2 bases and J by 2 bases; unmatched bases: 6. The CDR3 loop spans 17 amino acids. This CDR3 is CASSLYRLAGFTDTQYF. CDR3 bases: TGTGCCAGCAGCTTATACAGACTAGCGGGGTTCACAGATACGCAGTATTTT.

This clonotype came up many times. The chain links TRBV4-2 to TRBJ2-1, with TRBD1 identical over 10 bases. With V trimmed by 1 base and J by 6 bases, 18 bases remained unmatched. Germline-derived CDR1 and CDR2 are LGHNA and YNFKEQ. CDR3 length: 20 amino acids. Written as DNA, the CDR3 is TGTGCCAGCAGCCAAGTAGGTCAAACGTCTGGGACAGGGGCTCTCAATGAGCAGTTCTTC. Protein product: CASSQVGQTSGTGALNEQFF.

This clonotype was observed a few times. The rearrangement uses TRBV12-3 or TRBV12-4 and TRBJ2-1; 10 bases are shared with TRBD1. Trimming removed 2 bases from V and 8 bases from J; junction bases left unmatched: 21. The CDR3 sequence is 20 residues long. CDR3: CASSLLSGTGVMLVCDEQFF. CDR3 nucleotides: TGTGCCAGCAGTTTACTCTCCGGGACAGGGGTTATGCTGGTCTGCGATGAGCAGTTCTTC.

The chain combines TRBV29-1 with TRBJ2-2; possibly TRBD2 for D (7 bases). The V and J ends lost 2 bases and 6 bases respectively, with 13 bases between them. The CDR3 has 14 amino acids. Germline lookup yields CDR1 SQVTM and CDR2 ANQGSEA. CDR3 nucleotides: TGCAGCGTTGAACGAGGGGAGGGGGCCGGGGAGCTGTTTTTT. This translates into CSVERGEGAGELFF.

This clonotype has a count of ten or more. The chain couples TRBV11-1 to TRBJ2-2; the D is unclear. CDR1 is SGHAT and CDR2 is FQDESV in the germline V gene (reference sequence). The length of the CDR3 is 15 residues. V lost 1 base and J lost 0, with 6 bases in between. The CDR3 loop is CASSLGTANTGELFF. The CDR3 region has the DNA TGTGCCAGCAGCTTAGGCACAGCGAACACCGGGGAGCTGTTTTTT.

This clonotype was seen just once. Sequence at one end of the junction differs from germline and may be a read error. This chain uses TRBV24-1 with TRBJ2-2; 8 bases line up with TRBD1. The CDR3 consists of 16 residues. Germline lookup yields CDR1 KGHDR and CDR2 SFDVKD. CDR3 sequence (DNA): TGTGGCACCAGTGATTCCGGGACAGGAGGGACCGGGGAGCTGTTTTTT. Translating gives CGTSDSGTGGTGELFF.

The V and J genes are TRBV6-2 or TRBV6-3 and TRBJ2-3; 9 bases fit TRBD1. The J segment lost 2 bases and the V segment lost 6 bases, leaving 12 bases of the junction unmatched. Germline V gene sequence: CDR1 MNHEY, CDR2 SVGEGT. The CDR3 has 17 amino acids. The CDR3 spells CASSFNDRGYYTDTQYF. For the CDR3, the DNA is TGTGCCAGCAGCTTTAACGACAGGGGGTATTACACAGATACGCAGTATTTT.

This clonotype has ten or more counts. The CDR3 DNA is TGTGCCAGCAGCCCTGGGGGCAGCGGGAATGAGCAGTTCTTC. Residues: CASSPGGSGNEQFF. V gene TRBV7-3 combines with J gene TRBJ2-1; D might be TRBD1 or TRBD2, each matching 6 bases. This CDR3 comprises 14 residues. V lost 5 bases to trimming and J lost 7 bases, with 15 bases between them. CDR1 and CDR2 from the germline V gene are SGHTA and FQGTGA.

CDR3 loop: CASIPDRWDTEAFF. The CDR3 region has the DNA TGTGCCAGCATTCCGGACCGCTGGGACACTGAAGCTTTCTTT. This chain joins TRBV27 and TRBJ1-1; no reliable D call. The V gene's germline CDR1 is MNHEY and CDR2 SMNVEV (reference sequence). Trimming removed 7 bases at V and 3 bases at J, with 15 bases between. CDR3 length equals 14 residues.

This clonotype was recorded a few times. The chain recombines TRBV12-3 or TRBV12-4 with TRBJ2-1; 10 bases agree with TRBD2. J was trimmed by 9 bases and V by 7 bases; bases with no gene match: 15. The CDR3 has 16 residues. The CDR3 nucleotides read TGTGCCAGCATTCCTAGGGGAGCGGGGGGGGGAGGTGAGCAGTTCTTC. Amino acid sequence: CASIPRGAGGGGEQFF.

The chain has TRBV20-1 and TRBJ2-3, with D unresolved. V was cut by 1 base and J by 6 bases, with 5 bases left in between. The CDR3 is made up of 11 amino acids. Germline CDR1 and CDR2: DFQATT and SNEGSKA (reference sequence). The CDR3 DNA is TGCAGTGCTAGAGCCCTGGATACGCAGTATTTT. Translating it yields CSARALDTQYF.

This clonotype was observed a few times. This chain links TRBV12-3 or TRBV12-4 with TRBJ2-1; maybe TRBD2 (6 bases). V was trimmed by 3 bases and J by 0 bases, leaving 12 bases between them. CDR3 length: 16 residues. The CDR3 spells CASSFSGLGSYNEQFF. DNA for the CDR3: TGTGCCAGCAGTTTCTCGGGACTGGGCTCCTACAATGAGCAGTTCTTC.